This T cell receptor beta chain was recovered during a study of blood T cell repertoires in COVID-19 (dated by TCRdb to the early 2020s). In terms of the full investigation: Samples covering the acute and convalescent phases of COVID-19 were provided by collaborators in the United States, Italy and Spain. Samples were obtained from the ongoing ImmuneRACE study (first 160 participants) and from 1,000 to 1,500 subjects provided by 6 global collaborators. The sample metadata nearly always contained a de-identified subject ID, COVID-19 status, age in years and sex. HLA class I and class II types, where available, came from metadata supplied by the sample provider rather than from assay-based typing. The repertoires were released in a freely available public database intended as a resource for research on the immune response to SARS-CoV-2. The prospective study material was composed of cDNA or gDNA derived from T cells, B-cell-depleted T cells, or PBMCs. Deeply sampled blood TCRbeta repertoires from subjects exposed to, actively infected with, or recovered from COVID-19 were included in the dataset. Points the paper makes about the study in general: How much clinical and demographic metadata was included differed by source and by participant, and the metadata was provided uncurated.

One collaborating source in Seattle enrolled patients while the patients were actively infected and followed the patients over time throughout the course of disease. Collaborating institutions collected whole blood in K2EDTA tubes following their own protocols. Collaborator samples were shipped for TCRbeta analysis as frozen whole blood, isolated PBMCs, or DNA extracted from either sample type. As regards this clone: It lacks a known antigen. It has no much larger one-base neighbor in the sample; base qualities were not kept.

Trimming leaves V shorter by 1 base and J shorter by 1 base, with the junction holding 3 bases beyond the gene matches. CDR1 and CDR2 (GTSNPN, SVGIG) derive from the germline V gene (reference sequence). From its cysteine to its phenylalanine, the CDR3 spans 17 amino acids. Only the CDR3 region is kept as DNA, spanning 51 bases read in frame from base 1. TCRbeta CDR3 regions were amplified from genomic DNA using the immunoSEQ Assay, a bias-controlled multiplex PCR. The paper's processing steps were these. Within the assay, amplification of reference gene primers was used to estimate how many nucleated cells each sample contained. Sequence reads were collapsed and filtered to measure the absolute abundance of every unique TCRbeta CDR3 rearrangement. Productive Simpson clonality was computed per sample as the square root of Simpson's diversity index over productive rearrangements. TCRdb limited this immuneACCESS table to in-frame rearrangements with V and J called. A share of clones is missing; checked studies link under half to unresolved V genes, and the rest is unexplained. V, J and clone size derive from that table, while D and trimming were established from the DNA sequence. The sample table contains fewer than 250,000 clones; only one count was recorded for 80% to 95% of them. More than 0.7% of the sample comes from the top ten.

This receptor chain uses TRBV30 and TRBJ2-6, and 11 junctional nucleotides match TRBD1. The sequence derives from a man between 60 and 70 years old with COVID-19, enrolled during active disease. The sample comprised peripheral blood. In nucleotides, the sequence is TGTGCCTGGAGTGGGGGGACAGGGGGTTCTGGGGCCAACGTCCTGACTTTC. It encodes CAWSGGTGGSGANVLTF.